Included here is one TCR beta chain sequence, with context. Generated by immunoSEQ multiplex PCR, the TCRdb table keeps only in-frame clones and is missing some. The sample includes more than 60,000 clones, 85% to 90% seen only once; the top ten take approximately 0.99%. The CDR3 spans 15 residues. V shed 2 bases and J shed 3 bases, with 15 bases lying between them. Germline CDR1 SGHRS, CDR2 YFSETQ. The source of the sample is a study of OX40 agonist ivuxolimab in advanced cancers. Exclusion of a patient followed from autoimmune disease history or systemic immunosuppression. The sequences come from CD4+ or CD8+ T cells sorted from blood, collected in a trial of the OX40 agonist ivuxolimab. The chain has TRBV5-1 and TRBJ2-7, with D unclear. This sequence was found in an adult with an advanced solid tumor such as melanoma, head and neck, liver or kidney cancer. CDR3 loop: CASSFSQESIYEQYF. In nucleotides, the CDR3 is TGCGCCAGCAGCTTCAGTCAGGAGAGCATCTACGAGCAGTACTTC.